The sequence of this TCR beta chain was determined in a study of blood T cell repertoires in COVID-19. At the level of the study: Acute and convalescent COVID-19 samples came from the United States, Italy and Spain.

TCRdb's copy holds only in-frame clones and misses some; the assay was immunoSEQ multiplex PCR. The table has more than 400,000 clones, 90% seen once. The germline CDR1 and CDR2 sequences are MGHRA and YSYEKL. This CDR3 comprises 15 residues. V dropped 0 bases and J dropped 4 bases, with 12 bases sitting between them. Residents of 24 US areas, aged roughly 18 to 90 years, made up the participants. Grouping used clinical history reported by participants in a survey and questionnaire. J is TRBJ1-1 and V is TRBV4-1; D unclear. Sequenced input: PBMCs or T cells enriched from blood (not recorded which). The clonotype originates from a man aged 18 to 30 who had recovered from COVID-19. The CDR3, as DNA: TGCGCCAGCAGCCAAGACCCCACCTTGGCCACTGAAGCTTTCTTT. Translation: CASSQDPTLATEAFF.